The 15 T cell receptor beta chains given below trace back to one sample, sequenced in a study of PD-L1 blockade in urothelial cancer. The method was immunoSEQ multiplex PCR; TCRdb's version includes in-frame clones alone and lacks a portion of them. The table lists about 110,000 clones, less than 95% of them singletons. Time point: peripheral blood 6 weeks after treatment start. The sample in question was PBMCs, obtained around atezolizumab (anti-PD-L1) treatment. The receptors shown here come from a man aged 60 to 69 with urothelial cancer.

This chain connects TRBV19 to TRBJ2-5; 7 positions agree with TRBD2. Germline assignment: CDR1 LNHDA and CDR2 SQIVND (reference sequence). The CDR3 has 15 amino acids. The V and J ends lost 4 bases and 5 bases, in that order; junction bases with no gene match: 10. CDR3 DNA: TGTGCCAGTAGTAGGGAAGGGGAGGGGCTGGAGACCCAGTACTTC. Amino acids: CASSREGEGLETQYF.

This clone was detected once. The chain joins TRBV7-2 to TRBJ2-3; 7 bases line up with TRBD2. This CDR3 has 14 amino acids. V lost 3 bases, J lost 2 bases, and 2 bases stayed unmatched. The germline CDR1 and CDR2 sequences are SGHTA and FQGNSA. The CDR3 region is CASSFREVTDTQYF. CDR3 DNA sequence: TGTGCCAGCAGCTTTCGGGAGGTCACAGATACGCAGTATTTT.

The chain recombines TRBV4-1 with TRBJ1-3, with a weak D call TRBD1 (6 bases). CDR1 is MGHRA, CDR2 YSYEKL, per germline. The CDR3 has 20 amino acids. Trimming removed 3 bases at V and 0 bases at J, with 24 bases between. The CDR3 sequence is CASSHPVRTGTTGSGNTIYF. Here the CDR3 DNA reads TGCGCCAGCAGCCACCCTGTGAGGACGGGGACAACGGGCTCTGGAAACACCATATATTTT.

V usage is TRBV27 and J usage is TRBJ1-1, with TRBD1 matching 8 bases. The junction had 10 bases not matched to a gene; V was cut back by 0 bases and J by 4 bases. This CDR3 comprises 17 residues. Germline CDR1 reads MNHEY; CDR2 reads SMNVEV (reference sequence). In nucleotides, the CDR3 is TGTGCCAGCAGTTTATCGTACAGGGGGGCGCGGAGCACTGAAGCTTTCTTT. Amino acids: CASSLSYRGARSTEAFF.

V is TRBV4-3 and J is TRBJ2-3; 10 bases align to TRBD2. V was clipped by 3 bases and J by 4 bases; unmatched bases: 10. Looked up from germline, CDR1 is LGHNA and CDR2 is YSLEER. The length of the CDR3 is 17 residues. CDR3 coding DNA: TGCGCCAGCAGCCAGAATGCCGCGACTAGCGGGTCAGATACGCAGTATTTT. This encodes CASSQNAATSGSDTQYF.

The rearrangement uses TRBV5-1 and TRBJ2-2; TRBD1 matches at 7 bases. V trimming: 1 base; J trimming: 5 bases; junction bases outside the gene matches: 5. Germline lookup yields CDR1 SGHRS and CDR2 YFSETQ. This CDR3 has 15 amino acids. CDR3 loop: CASSLSNRGTGELFF. For the CDR3, the DNA is TGCGCCAGCAGCTTGAGCAACAGGGGAACCGGGGAGCTGTTTTTT.

The chain has TRBV7-2 and TRBJ2-7, with 8 nucleotides matching TRBD1. Per germline, CDR1 SGHTA and CDR2 FQGNSA. The CDR3 is made up of 14 amino acids. Losses at the gene ends were 3 bases for V and 3 bases for J; bases not matched to a gene: 4. As DNA, the CDR3 is TGTGCCAGCAGCTTCGGACAGGGAAACTACGAGCAGTACTTC. This sequence encodes CASSFGQGNYEQYF.

This sequence joins TRBV7-9 and TRBJ1-4; TRBD1 might be the D (5 bases). Germline V CDR1 and CDR2: SEHNR, FQNEAQ (reference sequence). The CDR3 totals 15 residues. The V gene lost 6 bases and the J gene lost 4 bases, with 15 bases spanning the gap. The CDR3 protein is CASSKAGIGNEKLFF. The CDR3 bases are TGTGCCAGCAGTAAAGCAGGGATCGGTAATGAAAAACTGTTTTTT.

As regards this clone: The germline gene is not matched at one end of the junction; a read error may be the cause. The genes are TRBV5-4 and TRBJ1-1; 10 bases are shared with TRBD1. The CDR3 spans 15 residues. Germline CDR1 and CDR2: SGHNT and YYREEE (reference sequence). The CDR3 bases are TGTGCCAGCAGCCAAGAGGGACAGGGGAACGCTGAAGCTTTCTTT. Its protein product is CASSQEGQGNAEAFF.

V gene TRBV30 combines with J gene TRBJ1-6; D remains unclear. The V and J ends lost 4 bases and 8 bases respectively, with 18 bases between them. The CDR3 has 15 residues. Germline V CDR1 and CDR2: GTSNPN, SVGIG (reference sequence). This CDR3 reads CAWTFGVYQDSPLHF. The CDR3 DNA reads TGTGCCTGGACTTTCGGGGTATATCAGGATTCACCCCTCCACTTT.

This chain connects TRBV7-3 to TRBJ2-5; D perhaps matches TRBD1 (5 bases). Trimming pared 5 bases from V and 1 base from J, leaving 8 bases between. Germline CDR1 SGHTA, CDR2 FQGTGA. This CDR3 is 13 amino acids long. The CDR3 region has the DNA TGTGCCAGCAGCAGGACACCCCAAGAGACCCAGTACTTC. Protein: CASSRTPQETQYF.

This sequence joins TRBV7-6 and TRBJ2-1, with a tentative D call TRBD2 (5 bases). This CDR3 spans 16 amino acids. CDR1 is SGHVS and CDR2 is FNYEAQ in the germline V gene. Trimming took 0 bases from V and 2 from J, leaving 11 bases between them. The CDR3 region is CASSLARPGAYNEQFF. DNA of the CDR3: TGTGCCAGCAGCTTAGCGCGCCCCGGGGCCTACAATGAGCAGTTCTTC. Based on the CDR3 plus reference TRBV7-6 and TRBJ2-1, the full variable domain is GAGVSQSPRYKVTKRGQDVALRCDPISGHVSLYWYRQALGQGPEFLTYFNYEAQQDKSGLPNDRFSAERPEGSISTLTIQRTEQRDSAMYRCASSLARPGAYNEQFFGPGTRLTVL.

The chain carries TRBV7-2 and TRBJ2-5, with TRBD2 as a possible D gene (6 bases). The CDR3 runs 15 residues. Germline CDR1 SGHTA, CDR2 FQGNSA. V lost 4 bases to trimming and J lost 3 bases, with 15 bases between them. The CDR3 coding sequence is TGTGCCAGCAGCTCACTTAGGGGACTCGAAGAGACCCAGTACTTC. Its translation: CASSSLRGLEETQYF. Complete variable domain (other parts from reference TRBV7-2 and TRBJ2-5): GAGVSQSPSNKVTEKGKDVELRCDPISGHTALYWYRQSLGQGLEFLIYFQGNSAPDKSGLPSDRFSAERTGGSVSTLTIQRTQQEDSAVYLCASSSLRGLEETQYFGPGTRLLVL.

This chain links TRBV18 with TRBJ2-7; D not certain. V was cut by 0 bases and J by 4 bases, with 7 bases left in between. CDR1 is KGHSH and CDR2 is LQKENI in the germline V gene. The CDR3 totals 13 residues. The CDR3 here is CASSPPQLYEQYF. The DNA of the CDR3 is TGTGCCAGCTCACCACCACAGCTTTACGAGCAGTACTTC.

The chain employs TRBV5-1 and TRBJ1-2; tentative D call: TRBD1 (5 bases). V lost 0 bases and J lost 10, with 16 bases in between. CDR3 length: 14 amino acids. Germline assignment: CDR1 SGHRS and CDR2 YFSETQ. The CDR3 spells CASSLGGQGGFYTF. DNA for the CDR3: TGCGCCAGCAGCTTGGGTGGGCAGGGAGGATTCTACACCTTC.